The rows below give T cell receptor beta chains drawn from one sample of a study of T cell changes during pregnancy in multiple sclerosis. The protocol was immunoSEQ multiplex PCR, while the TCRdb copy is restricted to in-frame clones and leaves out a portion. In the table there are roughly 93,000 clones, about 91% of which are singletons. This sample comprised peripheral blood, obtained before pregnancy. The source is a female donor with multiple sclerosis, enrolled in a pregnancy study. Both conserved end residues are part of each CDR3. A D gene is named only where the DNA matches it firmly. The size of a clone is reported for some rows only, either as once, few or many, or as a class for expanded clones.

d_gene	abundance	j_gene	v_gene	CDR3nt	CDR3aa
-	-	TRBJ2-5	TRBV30	TGTGCCTGGAGTGTACCGGTGTTAGCGGCTCCCAGTCATGGAGAGACCCAGTACTTC	CAWSVPVLAAPSHGETQYF
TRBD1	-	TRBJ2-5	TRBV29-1	TGCAGCGGCCGGGACAGGGGTCGCGTGGAGACCCAGTACTTC	CSGRDRGRVETQYF
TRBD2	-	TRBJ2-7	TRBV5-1	TGCGCCAGCAGTAGCGGGAGCTCCTACGAGCAGTACTTC	CASSSGSSYEQYF
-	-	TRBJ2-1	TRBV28	TGTGCCAGCAGACGGGACTTGTACAATGAGCAGTTCTTC	CASRRDLYNEQFF
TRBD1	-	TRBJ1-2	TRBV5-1	TGCGCCAGCAGCTTCGGACAGGGGATTCCCTATGGCTACACCTTC	CASSFGQGIPYGYTF
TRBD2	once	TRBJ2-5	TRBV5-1	TGCGCCAGCAGCTTCTGGGACGGGGGGGAGACCCAGTACTTC	CASSFWDGGETQYF
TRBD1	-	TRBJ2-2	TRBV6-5	TGTGCCAGCAGGAGTGGGGACAGGGTAACCGGGGAGCTGTTTTTT	CASRSGDRVTGELFF
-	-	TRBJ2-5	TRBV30	TGTGCCTGGAACCCGGTTGGGGGCGGGGAGACCCAGTACTTC	CAWNPVGGGETQYF
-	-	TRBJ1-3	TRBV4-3	TGCGCCAGCAGCCAAGATCAGGGCGCGGCGCGGGGAAACACCATATATTTT	CASSQDQGAARGNTIYF
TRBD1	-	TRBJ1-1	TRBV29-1	TGCAGCGTCGCCGAGGGCCCAGGGGGCGGTGGCACTGAAGCTTTCTTT	CSVAEGPGGGGTEAFF
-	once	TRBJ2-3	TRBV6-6	TGTGCCAGCAGGAGGGGGACAGATACGCAGTATTTT	CASRRGTDTQYF
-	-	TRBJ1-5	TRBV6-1	TGTGCCAGCAGTGACAGACAACGGAATCAGCCCCAGCATTTT	CASSDRQRNQPQHF
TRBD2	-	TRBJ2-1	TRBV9	TGTGCCAGCAGCGTACTAGCGGAAGTATACAATGAGCAGTTCTTC	CASSVLAEVYNEQFF
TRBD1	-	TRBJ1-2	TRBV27	TGTGCCAGCAGGAAACTAGCAGGGGGGAATTACTATGGCTACACCTTC	CASRKLAGGNYYGYTF
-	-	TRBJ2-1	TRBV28	TGTGCCAGCAGTTTTCCAGGGAAATTAAGTTTCTTC	CASSFPGKLSFF
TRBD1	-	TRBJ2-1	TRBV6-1	TGTGCCAGCCAAGGGACAGTCTACAATGAGCAGTTCTTC	CASQGTVYNEQFF
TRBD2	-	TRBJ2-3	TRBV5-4	TGTGCCAGCACCCCCAACGCGGGAGTTGCAGATACGCAGTATTTT	CASTPNAGVADTQYF
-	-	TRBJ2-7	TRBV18	TGTGCCAGCTCACCAAACAGTCTCGCCTACGAGCAGTACTTC	CASSPNSLAYEQYF
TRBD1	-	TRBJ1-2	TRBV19	TGTGCCAGTAGATCCCGGGACAGCTATGGCTACACCTTC	CASRSRDSYGYTF
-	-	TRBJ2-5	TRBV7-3	TGTGCCAGCAGCTTAGACCCTCAGGGGACCCAGTACTTC	CASSLDPQGTQYF
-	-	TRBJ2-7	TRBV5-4	TGTGCCAGCAGCTTTGGACAGCTCTACGAGCAGTACTTC	CASSFGQLYEQYF
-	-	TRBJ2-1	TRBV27	TGTGCCAGTCCGACCGACTCCCACAATGAGCAGTTCTTC	CASPTDSHNEQFF
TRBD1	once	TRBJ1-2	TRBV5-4	TGTGCCAGCAGCCTTGATGGACAGGGGGACTATGGCTACACCTTC	CASSLDGQGDYGYTF
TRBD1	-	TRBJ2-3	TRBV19	TGTGCCAGTAAAGGCTGGGGACAGGGCAGGGATACGCAGTATTTT	CASKGWGQGRDTQYF
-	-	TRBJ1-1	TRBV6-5	TGTGCCAGCAGTTATCAGGCGCAAACGATGAACACTGAAGCTTTCTTT	CASSYQAQTMNTEAFF
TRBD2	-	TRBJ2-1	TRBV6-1	TGTGCCAGCAGTGACGGGACTAGCGGGAGGGGCAATGAGCAGTTCTTC	CASSDGTSGRGNEQFF
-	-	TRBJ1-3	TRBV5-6	TGTGCCAGCAGCTTGTCCAGGAACTCTGGAAACACCATATATTTT	CASSLSRNSGNTIYF
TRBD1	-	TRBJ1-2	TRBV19	TGTGCCAGTTCGACCGGGACAGGGTCCGTTTGGGGGACGGGCTACACCTTC	CASSTGTGSVWGTGYTF
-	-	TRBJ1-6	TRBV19	TGTGCCAGTAGTATAAAGGGCAGGGATCGTCCACCCCTCCACTTT	CASSIKGRDRPPLHF
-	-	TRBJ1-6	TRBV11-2	TGTGCCAGCAGCCTCGTCCCCGGGGGGCATAATTCACCCCTCCACTTT	CASSLVPGGHNSPLHF
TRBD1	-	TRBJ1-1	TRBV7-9	TGTGCCAGCAGCTTCGGGACAGGAGGCGCTTTCTTT	CASSFGTGGAFF
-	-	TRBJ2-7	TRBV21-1	TGTGCCAGCACCCTGGCCCGCAGCCTTGGAGTCGAGCAGTACTTC	CASTLARSLGVEQYF
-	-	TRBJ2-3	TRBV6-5	TGTGCCAGCAGTCCCCGACTGAGCACAGATACGCAGTATTTT	CASSPRLSTDTQYF
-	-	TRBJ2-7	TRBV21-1	TGTGCCAGCAGCCCGCGGGACAGGGGACGGACTAGCGGGACCTCCTACGAGCAGTACTTC	CASSPRDRGRTSGTSYEQYF
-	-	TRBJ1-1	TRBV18	TGTGCCAGCTCACTAGCGGGGGAAGGGAACACTGAAGCTTTCTTT	CASSLAGEGNTEAFF
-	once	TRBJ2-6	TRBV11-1	TGTGCCAGCAGCTTAGGAGGGAGCTCTGGGGCCAACGTCCTGACTTTC	CASSLGGSSGANVLTF
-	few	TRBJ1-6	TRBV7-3	TGTGCCAGCAGCTTAAGGGCGGGGATGGGTAATTCACCCCTCCACTTT	CASSLRAGMGNSPLHF
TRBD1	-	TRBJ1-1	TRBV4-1	TGCGCCAGCAGCCAAGAGACAGGGGGCCGCACTGAAGCTTTCTTT	CASSQETGGRTEAFF
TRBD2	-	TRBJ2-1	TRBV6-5	TGTGCCAGCACCCCAGCGGGAGGACCCGAGCAGTTCTTC	CASTPAGGPEQFF
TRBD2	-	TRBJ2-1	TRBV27	TGTGCCAGCAGTTTCAGACTAGCCAGCGAGCAGTTCTTC	CASSFRLASEQFF
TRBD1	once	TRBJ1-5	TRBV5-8	TGTGCCAGCAGCGCAGACAGGGGTTCTGCGTATCAGCCCCAGCATTTT	CASSADRGSAYQPQHF
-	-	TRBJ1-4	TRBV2	TGTGCCAGCAAAACACTGAGGTTCCCAACTAATGAAAAACTGTTTTTT	CASKTLRFPTNEKLFF
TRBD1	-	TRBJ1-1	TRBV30	TGTGCCTGGAGTCAATCCGGGACAGGGGGTTTCACTGAAGCTTTCTTT	CAWSQSGTGGFTEAFF
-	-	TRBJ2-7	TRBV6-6	TGTGCCAGCAGCAGACTAGGCTCCTACGAGCAGTACTTC	CASSRLGSYEQYF
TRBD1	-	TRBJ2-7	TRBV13	TGTGCCAGCAGCAGGGACAGGGGGCTTCGTGAGCAGTACTTC	CASSRDRGLREQYF